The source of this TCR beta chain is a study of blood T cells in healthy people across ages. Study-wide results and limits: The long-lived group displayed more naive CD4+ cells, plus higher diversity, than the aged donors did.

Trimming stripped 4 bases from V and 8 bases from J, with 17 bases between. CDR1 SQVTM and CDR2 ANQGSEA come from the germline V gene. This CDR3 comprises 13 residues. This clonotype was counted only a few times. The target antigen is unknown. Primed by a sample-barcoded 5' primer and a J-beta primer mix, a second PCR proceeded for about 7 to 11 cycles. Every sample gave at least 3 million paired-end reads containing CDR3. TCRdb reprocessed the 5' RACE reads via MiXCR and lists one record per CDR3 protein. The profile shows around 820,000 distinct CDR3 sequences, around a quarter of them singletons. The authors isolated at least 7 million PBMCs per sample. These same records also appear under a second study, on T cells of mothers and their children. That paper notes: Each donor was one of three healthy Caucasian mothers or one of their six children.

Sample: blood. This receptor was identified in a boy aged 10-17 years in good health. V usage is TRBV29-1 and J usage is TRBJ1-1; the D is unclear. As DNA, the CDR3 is TGCAGCGTTGGGCTTGAATGGCGAGGGGAAGCTTTCTTT. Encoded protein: CSVGLEWRGEAFF.